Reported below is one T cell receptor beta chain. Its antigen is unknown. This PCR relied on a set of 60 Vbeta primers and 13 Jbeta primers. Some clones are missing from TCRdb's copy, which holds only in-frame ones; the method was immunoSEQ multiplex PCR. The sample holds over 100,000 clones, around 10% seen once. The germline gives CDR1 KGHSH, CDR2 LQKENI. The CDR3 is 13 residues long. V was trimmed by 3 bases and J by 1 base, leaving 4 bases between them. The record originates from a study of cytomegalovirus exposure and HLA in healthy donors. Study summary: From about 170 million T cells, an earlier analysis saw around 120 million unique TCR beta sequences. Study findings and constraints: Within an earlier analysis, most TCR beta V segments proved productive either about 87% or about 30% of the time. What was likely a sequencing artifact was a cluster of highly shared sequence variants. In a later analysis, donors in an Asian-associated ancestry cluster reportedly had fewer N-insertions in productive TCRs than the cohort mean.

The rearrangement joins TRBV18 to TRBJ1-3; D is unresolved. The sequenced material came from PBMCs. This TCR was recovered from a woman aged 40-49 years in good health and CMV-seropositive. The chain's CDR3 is CASSPSSGNTIYF. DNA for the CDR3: TGTGCCAGCTCACCGAGTTCTGGAAACACCATATATTTT.